The clone carrying this T cell receptor (beta chain) came up a few times. This entry belongs to a study of T cells after yellow fever vaccination. The study made its TCR cDNA through 5'RACE template switching. That step introduced a universal primer site along with UMIs. In TCRdb, the 5' RACE reads were re-called with MiXCR into one record per CDR3 protein. This table holds about 110,000 distinct CDR3 sequences, 7% to 8.5% found once. The trim removed 5 bases at V and 6 bases at J, leaving 8 bases unmatched. Germline CDR1 is SEHNR and CDR2 is FQNEAQ (reference sequence). The CDR3 length is 15 residues.

J is TRBJ2-7 and V is TRBV7-9, with 12 bases matching TRBD2. This receptor was identified in a man younger than 45 who received the YFV17D yellow fever vaccine. Source: CD8+ T cells sorted from PBMCs, taken 45 days after the yellow fever booster vaccination. The CDR3 protein is CASSPSGRAIGEQYF. The CDR3 region has the DNA TGTGCCAGCAGCCCTAGCGGGAGGGCCATAGGCGAGCAGTACTTC.